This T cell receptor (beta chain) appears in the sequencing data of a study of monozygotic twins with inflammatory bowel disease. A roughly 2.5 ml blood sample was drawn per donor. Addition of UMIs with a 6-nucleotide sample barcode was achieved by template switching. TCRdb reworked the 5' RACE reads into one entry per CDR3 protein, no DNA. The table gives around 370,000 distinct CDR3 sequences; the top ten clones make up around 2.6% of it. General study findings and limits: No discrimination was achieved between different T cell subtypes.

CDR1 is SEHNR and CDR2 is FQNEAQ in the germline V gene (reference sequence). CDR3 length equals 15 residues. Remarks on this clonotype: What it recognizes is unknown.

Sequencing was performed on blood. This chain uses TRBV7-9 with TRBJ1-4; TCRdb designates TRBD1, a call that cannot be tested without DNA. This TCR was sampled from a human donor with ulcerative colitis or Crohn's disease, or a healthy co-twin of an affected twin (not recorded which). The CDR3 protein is CASSPGVKGNEKLFF. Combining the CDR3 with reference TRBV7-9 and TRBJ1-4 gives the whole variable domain DTGVSQNPRHKITKRGQNVTFRCDPISEHNRLYWYRQTLGQGPEFLTYFQNEAQLEKSRLLSDRFSAERPKGSFSTLEIQRTEQGDSAMYLCASSPGVKGNEKLFFGSGTQLSVL.